A single sample gave rise to the 29 T cell receptor beta chains below, sequenced in a study of shared clonotypes between healthy human individuals (TCRdb year 2020). The library relied on the immunoSEQ multiplex PCR assay. Not all clones reach the TCRdb copy of this immuneACCESS table, which keeps in-frame sequences only. Checked studies attribute under half of the gap to unresolved V genes and leave the rest unexplained. This sample gives around 2,000,000 clones in total; about 95% of them show up just once. The ten largest clonotypes hold more than 0.95% of the sample. For the CD8 naive samples, CD45RO-negative cells were positively selected for CCR7, yielding a CD45RA+CCR7+ population from which TemRA cells were excluded. The specimen sequenced was naive CD8+ T cells sorted from blood. Interpreted using the paper, the cell subset or site label stands for: CD45RA+CCR7+. The source is a man younger than 35 in good health.

The chain recombines TRBV5-8 with TRBJ1-1, with a weak D call TRBD1 (5 bases). This CDR3 has 16 residues. The germline CDR1 and CDR2 sequences are SGHTS and YDEGEE. V lost 4 bases and J 5 bases, leaving 21 bases between the germline ends. In nucleotides, the CDR3 is TGTGCCAGCAGCATCCCTAACGCAGGGAGCTGGACTGAAGCTTTCTTT. Its protein is CASSIPNAGSWTEAFF. Based on the CDR3 plus reference TRBV5-8 and TRBJ1-1, the full variable domain is EAGVTQSPTHLIKTRGQQATLRCSPISGHTSVYWYQQALGLGLQFLLWYDEGEERNRGNFPPRFSGRQFPNYSSELNVNALELEDSALYLCASSIPNAGSWTEAFFGQGTRLTVV.

The V and J genes are TRBV14 and TRBJ2-7, with TRBD1 as a possible D gene (6 bases). Per the germline V gene, CDR1 is SGHDN and CDR2 is FVKESK. The V and J ends lost 0 bases and 3 bases respectively, with 12 bases between them. This CDR3 spans 15 amino acids. DNA for the CDR3: TGTGCCAGCAGCCAAGAGGGCAGGGGTTTCTACGAGCAGTACTTC. It encodes CASSQEGRGFYEQYF.

This chain uses TRBV4-1 with TRBJ2-7; 9 bases match TRBD1. From germline, CDR1 is MGHRA and CDR2 YSYEKL. The CDR3 contains 15 residues. With V trimmed by 1 base and J by 4 bases, 5 bases remained unmatched. CDR3 nucleotide sequence: TGCGCCAGCAGCCAAGGAAGGACAGGGGCATACGAGCAGTACTTC. It translates to CASSQGRTGAYEQYF.

J is TRBJ2-1 and V is TRBV7-6, with 7 positions matching TRBD1. Trimming at V came to 1 base and at J to 8 bases, leaving 11 bases not matched to a gene. Germline V gene data show CDR1 as SGHVS and CDR2 as FNYEAQ. The CDR3 has 16 residues. This CDR3 is CASSLGVPTGSYEQFF. DNA for the CDR3: TGTGCCAGCAGCTTAGGGGTGCCGACAGGGTCCTATGAGCAGTTCTTC.

A word on this clone: The same CDR3 is also encoded by other DNA sequences in this sample. The CDR3 here is CAWSGTGPYEQYF. The CDR3, as DNA: TGTGCCTGGAGTGGGACAGGGCCCTACGAGCAGTACTTC. V is TRBV30 and J is TRBJ2-7, with TRBD1 matching 8 bases. The CDR3 contains 13 residues. Germline trimming cut 1 base from V and 2 bases from J; bases unmatched to any gene: 1. Germline-derived CDR1 and CDR2 are GTSNPN and SVGIG (reference sequence).

The CDR3 spells CASSPRENTIYF. The CDR3 DNA sequence: TGCGCCAGCAGCCCGCGGGAAAACACCATATATTTT. This chain uses TRBV4-1 with TRBJ1-3, with D unclear. Germline lookup yields CDR1 MGHRA and CDR2 YSYEKL. Trimming cost V 4 bases and J 6 bases, with 7 bases left between them. This CDR3 is 12 amino acids long.

The V and J genes are TRBV6-5 and TRBJ2-5, with D possibly TRBD2 on 5 matching bases. Germline V gene sequence: CDR1 MNHEY, CDR2 SVGAGI. The CDR3 sequence is 14 residues long. The V gene lost 6 bases and the J gene lost 2 bases, with 13 bases spanning the gap. The CDR3 DNA reads as TGTGCCAGCAGCCCCCCGGGGATGCAAGAGACCCAGTACTTC. Protein product: CASSPPGMQETQYF.

The V and J genes are TRBV13 and TRBJ2-7, with a tentative D call TRBD2 (6 bases). The V end was cut by 2 bases, the J end by 6 bases, with 17 bases between. This CDR3 spans 15 amino acids. The germline V gene encodes CDR1 PRHDT and CDR2 FYEKMQ (reference sequence). CDR3 nucleotide sequence: TGTGCCAGCAGCTTAAACCTGCAGGGAGGCCCCGAGCAGTACTTC. It encodes CASSLNLQGGPEQYF.

Regarding this clone: Other DNA sequences in the sample encode the same CDR3. This chain joins TRBV10-3 and TRBJ2-7, with D tentatively TRBD2 (5 bases). The germline gives CDR1 ENHRY, CDR2 SYGVKD. The CDR3 contains 14 residues. V gave up 4 bases and J gave up 3 bases, with 13 bases separating them. The CDR3 spells CAISGGTGYYEQYF. The CDR3 DNA is TGTGCCATCAGTGGGGGAACGGGGTACTACGAGCAGTACTTC.

A word on this clone: Other DNA sequences in this specimen translate into the identical CDR3. The V call is TRBV7-9, the J call TRBJ1-1, with D perhaps TRBD1 (6 bases). V lost 5 bases to trimming and J lost 8 bases, with 12 bases between them. Germline lookup yields CDR1 SEHNR and CDR2 FQNEAQ (reference sequence). There are 12 residues in the CDR3. This CDR3 is CASSRGGTEAFF. The CDR3 DNA is TGTGCCAGCAGCAGGGGAGGGACAGAAGCTTTCTTT.

The genes are TRBV11-2 and TRBJ2-7; TRBD1 is a possible D gene (5 bases). V lost 1 base to trimming and J lost 2 bases, with 9 bases between them. This CDR3 is built from 14 residues. Germline CDR1 SGHAT, CDR2 FQNNGV. The CDR3 coding sequence is TGTGCCAGCAGCTTAGCGCAGGGTCCCTACGAGCAGTACTTC. Translated: CASSLAQGPYEQYF.

The V call is TRBV27, the J call TRBJ2-1, with D perhaps being TRBD1 or TRBD2 (5 bases each). Germline V gene sequence: CDR1 MNHEY, CDR2 SMNVEV (reference sequence). Trimming took 4 bases from V and 3 from J, leaving 13 bases between them. This CDR3 is 15 amino acids long. CDR3 bases: TGTGCCAGCAGTTCGGGACCTAACAACTACAATGAGCAGTTCTTC. Translated: CASSSGPNNYNEQFF.

A single count supports this clone. The CDR3 loop is CASSLQGAGYGYTF. DNA for the CDR3: TGTGCCAGCAGTCTACAGGGGGCGGGCTATGGCTACACCTTC. The J gene is TRBJ1-2, the V gene TRBV11-2; 9 bases fit TRBD1. The CDR3 runs 14 residues. Germline loops: CDR1 SGHAT, CDR2 FQNNGV. The trim removed 6 bases at V and 4 bases at J, leaving 6 bases unmatched.

The V call is TRBV11-2, the J call TRBJ2-1; 12 nucleotides line up with TRBD1. The CDR3 runs to 15 residues. Germline CDR1 is SGHAT and CDR2 is FQNNGV. Trimming took 5 bases from V and 7 from J; bases not matched to a gene: 6. In nucleotides, the CDR3 is TGTGCCAGCAGCAACCGGGACAGGGGGCGGAATGAGCAGTTCTTC. This encodes CASSNRDRGRNEQFF. The full variable domain, with the rest looked up from reference TRBV11-2 and TRBJ2-1, is EAGVAQSPRYKIIEKRQSVAFWCNPISGHATLYWYQQILGQGPKLLIQFQNNGVVDDSQLPKDRFSAERLKGVDSTLKIQPAKLEDSAVYLCASSNRDRGRNEQFFGPGTRLTVL.

In DNA, the CDR3 is TGTGCCAGCAGCGGGACAGGGGATACGCAGTATTTT. Translating gives CASSGTGDTQYF. The V and J genes are TRBV2 and TRBJ2-3; 9 nucleotides match TRBD1. Germline lookup yields CDR1 SNHLY and CDR2 FYNNEI. There are 12 residues in the CDR3. V lost 6 bases and J lost 6; bases outside the gene matches: 1. Combining the CDR3 with reference TRBV2 and TRBJ2-3 gives the whole variable domain EPEVTQTPSHQVTQMGQEVILRCVPISNHLYFYWYRQILGQKVEFLVSFYNNEISEKSEIFDDQFSVERPDGSNFTLKIRSTKLEDSAMYFCASSGTGDTQYFGPGTRLTVL.

In the case of this clone: This specimen includes other DNA sequences encoding the same CDR3. V usage is TRBV6-5 and J usage is TRBJ2-7; 8 bases agree with TRBD1. The CDR3 is 14 residues long. Trimming at V came to 0 bases and at J to 3 bases, leaving 1 base not matched to a gene. Per the germline V gene, CDR1 is MNHEY and CDR2 is SVGAGI. The CDR3: CASSYSQGVYEQYF. The CDR3 nucleotides are TGTGCCAGCAGTTACTCACAGGGGGTCTACGAGCAGTACTTC.

This chain uses TRBV5-8 with TRBJ2-1; tentatively, D is TRBD1 or TRBD2 (5 bases each). The CDR3 length is 13 residues. The germline gives CDR1 SGHTS, CDR2 YDEGEE. V was clipped by 6 bases and J by 9 bases, with 16 bases between them. The CDR3 bases are TGTGCCAGCACCCTAGGGACCCCGGGTGAGCAGTTCTTC. Its protein product is CASTLGTPGEQFF.

J is TRBJ2-7 and V is TRBV27, with D perhaps TRBD1 or TRBD2 (5 bases each). Trimming cost V 5 bases and J 3 bases, with 17 bases left between them. The CDR3 consists of 15 residues. CDR1 is MNHEY and CDR2 is SMNVEV in the germline V gene (reference sequence). CDR3 residues: CASSLGTPSGYEQYF. The CDR3 bases are TGTGCCAGCAGTCTGGGGACCCCCTCGGGCTACGAGCAGTACTTC.

With regard to this clone: The same CDR3 also results from other DNA sequences found in this sample. V gene TRBV30 combines with J gene TRBJ2-1; D is ambiguous. The CDR3 is made up of 13 amino acids. V was trimmed by 1 base and J by 4 bases, leaving 8 bases between them. Germline-derived CDR1 and CDR2 are GTSNPN and SVGIG (reference sequence). In DNA form, the CDR3 reads TGTGCCTGGAGTGCCGGGTCATACAATGAGCAGTTCTTC. Its translation: CAWSAGSYNEQFF.

The rearrangement uses TRBV18 and TRBJ2-1; 15 nucleotides line up with TRBD2. Trimming at V came to 2 bases and at J to 4 bases, leaving 0 bases not matched to a gene. CDR1 is KGHSH, CDR2 LQKENI, per germline. The CDR3 sequence is 16 residues long. In DNA, the CDR3 is TGTGCCAGCTCACCAGGGACTAGCGGGGGGTACAATGAGCAGTTCTTC. Translating gives CASSPGTSGGYNEQFF.

This rearrangement joins TRBV7-9 to TRBJ1-4; the D gene is possibly TRBD1 (5 bases). V dropped 8 bases and J dropped 7 bases, with 14 bases sitting between them. Germline V gives CDR1 SEHNR, CDR2 FQNEAQ (reference sequence). This CDR3 region has 13 residues. CDR3 residues: CASLGAGTEKLFF. The CDR3 DNA follows: TGTGCCAGCTTAGGGGCAGGGACTGAAAAACTGTTTTTT.

This clone came up once. The chain links TRBV7-9 to TRBJ1-2; D might be TRBD1 (5 bases). This CDR3 is built from 15 residues. CDR1 SEHNR and CDR2 FQNEAQ come from the germline V gene (reference sequence). V was shortened by 0 bases and J by 0 bases, with 8 bases between the two germline ends. The CDR3 spells CASSLALGANYGYTF. The CDR3 DNA follows: TGTGCCAGCAGCTTAGCGCTGGGGGCTAACTATGGCTACACCTTC.

The gene calls are TRBV11-2 and TRBJ2-5; 11 bases are shared with TRBD2. V lost 1 base and J lost 5; bases outside the gene matches: 9. This CDR3 has 17 amino acids. In germline, CDR1 is SGHAT, CDR2 FQNNGV. CDR3: CASSLGSTSGSWETQYF. The CDR3 DNA sequence: TGTGCCAGCAGCTTAGGCTCCACTAGCGGGAGCTGGGAGACCCAGTACTTC.

V usage is TRBV5-1 and J usage is TRBJ1-4; tentatively, D is TRBD1 (5 bases). The CDR3 has 16 amino acids. The germline V and J ends were trimmed by 4 bases and 8 bases, with 21 bases remaining between them. The germline gives CDR1 SGHRS, CDR2 YFSETQ. Here the CDR3 reads CASSLWGDAADEKLFF. CDR3 coding DNA: TGCGCCAGCAGCCTATGGGGGGATGCCGCGGACGAAAAACTGTTTTTT.

Concerning this clone itself: The sample holds other DNA sequences that translate to the same CDR3. The chain combines TRBV6-5 with TRBJ2-7; 11 positions match TRBD1. Germline-derived CDR1 and CDR2 are MNHEY and SVGAGI. V gave up 3 bases and J gave up 4 bases; unmatched junction bases: 5. CDR3 length equals 15 residues. CDR3: CASSYSGQGVYEQYF. The DNA of the CDR3 is TGTGCCAGCAGTTATTCGGGACAGGGGGTGTACGAGCAGTACTTC.

The rearrangement uses TRBV20-1 and TRBJ2-5; D remains ambiguous. Germline CDR1 is DFQATT and CDR2 is SNEGSKA (reference sequence). CDR3 size: 10 residues. The V end lost 6 bases, the J end lost 7 bases, and 9 bases lay between the germline ends. The CDR3 bases are TGCAGTGCCGCCCGAGGGACCCAGTACTTC. This sequence encodes CSAARGTQYF.

The rearrangement links TRBV27 to TRBJ2-7; 9 bases fit TRBD2. J gave up 6 bases and V 6 bases, and 6 bases lay outside the gene matches. CDR1 and CDR2 from the germline V gene are MNHEY and SMNVEV (reference sequence). The CDR3 sequence is 13 residues long. The CDR3 bases are TGTGCCAGCAGCCGCGGGAGGGAGCGCGAGCAGTACTTC. Translating gives CASSRGREREQYF.

The chain couples TRBV29-1 to TRBJ2-2; unclear D gene. Germline V gives CDR1 SQVTM, CDR2 ANQGSEA. Trimming shortened V by 1 base and J by 4 bases, and 7 bases separated the two germline ends. The CDR3 runs to 13 residues. CDR3 amino acids: CSVEGKGTGELFF. The CDR3 DNA follows: TGCAGCGTTGAAGGCAAGGGCACCGGGGAGCTGTTTTTT.

V usage is TRBV4-1 and J usage is TRBJ2-7, with D tentatively TRBD1 (6 bases). V was shortened by 4 bases and J by 6 bases, with 13 bases between the two germline ends. Germline V gene sequence: CDR1 MGHRA, CDR2 YSYEKL. This CDR3 spans 13 amino acids. The CDR3 DNA is TGCGCCAGCAGCCCCGACCCGGACAGCGAGCAGTACTTC. Protein sequence: CASSPDPDSEQYF.